One sample yielded the 10 T cell receptor beta chains listed below, sequenced in a study of blood T cell repertoires in COVID-19. Generated by immunoSEQ multiplex PCR, the TCRdb table keeps only in-frame clones and is missing some. The sample shows under 300,000 clones, around 86% of them seen only once. Sequenced sample: peripheral blood. Receptor source: a man aged 18 to 30 with active or convalescent COVID-19.

The CDR3 region is CASSQQVSSTEAFF. The CDR3 DNA reads TGTGCCAGCAGCCAGCAGGTATCGAGCACTGAAGCTTTCTTT. This rearrangement joins TRBV3-1 (or the pseudogene TRBV3-2) to TRBJ1-1; D is uncertain. Germline CDR1 and CDR2: LGHDT and YNNKEL (reference sequence). V shed 3 bases and J shed 4 bases, with 12 bases lying between them. The CDR3 has 14 residues.

This clone has only a few counts. The J gene is TRBJ2-2, the V gene TRBV12-5, with D maybe TRBD1 (5 bases). CDR1 is LGHNT, CDR2 FRNRAP, per germline. This CDR3 comprises 14 residues. The V gene lost 7 bases and the J gene lost 5 bases, with 14 bases spanning the gap. The CDR3 region is CASVIGETTGELFF. The CDR3 DNA follows: TGTGCTAGTGTAATAGGGGAAACGACCGGGGAGCTGTTTTTT.

V gene TRBV27 combines with J gene TRBJ2-5, with D tentatively TRBD1 (6 bases). CDR1 and CDR2 from the germline V gene are MNHEY and SMNVEV (reference sequence). V gave up 2 bases and J gave up 2 bases, with 15 bases separating them. The CDR3 has 16 amino acids. The CDR3 protein is CASSLRVTGPQETQYF. The CDR3 bases are TGTGCCAGCAGTTTACGGGTGACAGGACCTCAAGAGACCCAGTACTTC.

The chain is built from TRBV28 and TRBJ1-1, with 10 bases identical to TRBD1. CDR3 length equals 14 residues. Germline values: CDR1 MDHEN, CDR2 SYDVKM. The ends lost 4 bases at V and 6 bases at J; junction bases unmatched: 5. The CDR3 DNA is TGTGCCAGCAGTTCGGGACAGGGGAAGGCTGAAGCTTTCTTT. Protein sequence: CASSSGQGKAEAFF.

This clone was recorded a few times. The rearrangement links TRBV28 to TRBJ1-1; maybe TRBD1 (6 bases). CDR1 and CDR2 from the germline V gene are MDHEN and SYDVKM. Trimming removed 5 bases at V and 1 base at J, with 17 bases between. The CDR3 spans 16 residues. The CDR3 DNA sequence: TGTGCCAGCAGTAATGACAGGTCACGAAGGAACACTGAAGCTTTCTTT. Translating it yields CASSNDRSRRNTEAFF.

The CDR3 is CATSDPRTSGRAIGTQYF. For the CDR3, the DNA is TGTGCCACCAGTGACCCCAGGACTAGCGGGAGGGCAATTGGGACCCAGTACTTC. The chain links TRBV24-1 to TRBJ2-5; 15 bases are shared with TRBD2. The trim removed 4 bases at V and 7 bases at J, leaving 12 bases unmatched. The CDR3 sequence is 18 residues long. From germline, CDR1 is KGHDR and CDR2 SFDVKD.

Remarks on this clone: Other DNA sequences in the sample encode the same CDR3. This chain joins TRBV5-6 and TRBJ2-3; D remains unclear. This CDR3 spans 11 amino acids. The germline V gene encodes CDR1 SGHDT and CDR2 YYEEEE. The V end lost 4 bases, the J end lost 6 bases, and 6 bases lay between the germline ends. The CDR3 coding sequence is TGTGCCAGCAGCCTCCAGGATACGCAGTATTTT. The encoded protein is CASSLQDTQYF.

The rearrangement links TRBV4-2 to TRBJ1-1, with D tentatively TRBD1 (5 bases). V was pared by 1 base and J by 1 base, with 10 bases between. CDR1 and CDR2 (germline): LGHNA, YNFKEQ. This CDR3 has 15 amino acids. The CDR3 DNA reads as TGTGCCAGCAGCCAAGCCGGGCAGGGGAACACTGAAGCTTTCTTT. Translating it yields CASSQAGQGNTEAFF.

The gene calls are TRBV11-3 and TRBJ2-1; D is ambiguous. Trimming removed 1 base at V and 4 bases at J, with 5 bases between. Germline lookup yields CDR1 SGHNT and CDR2 YENEEA. This CDR3 comprises 13 residues. The CDR3 DNA sequence: TGTGCCAGCAGCTTAGCAGAATACAATGAGCAGTTCTTC. Translated, it gives CASSLAEYNEQFF.

The genes are TRBV11-1 and TRBJ2-7; D gene uncertain. The CDR3 is 14 residues long. The germline CDR1 and CDR2 sequences are SGHAT and FQDESV (reference sequence). V shed 5 bases and J shed 3 bases, with 14 bases lying between them. DNA of the CDR3: TGTGCCAGCAGCCCGAGGAGAGACCACTACGAGCAGTACTTC. Translating it yields CASSPRRDHYEQYF.